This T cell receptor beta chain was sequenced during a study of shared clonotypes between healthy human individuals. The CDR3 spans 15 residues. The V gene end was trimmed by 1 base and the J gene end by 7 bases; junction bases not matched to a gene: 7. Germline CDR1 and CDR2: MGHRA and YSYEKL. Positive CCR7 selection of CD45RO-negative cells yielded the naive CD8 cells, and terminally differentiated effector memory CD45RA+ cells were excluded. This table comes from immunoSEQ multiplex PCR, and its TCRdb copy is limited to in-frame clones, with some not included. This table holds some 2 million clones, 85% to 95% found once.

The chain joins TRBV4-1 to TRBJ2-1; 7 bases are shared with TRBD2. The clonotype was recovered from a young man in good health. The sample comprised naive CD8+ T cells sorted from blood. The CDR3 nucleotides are TGCGCCAGCAGCCAAGCCTGGTCGGGAGGAAATGAGCAGTTCTTC. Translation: CASSQAWSGGNEQFF.